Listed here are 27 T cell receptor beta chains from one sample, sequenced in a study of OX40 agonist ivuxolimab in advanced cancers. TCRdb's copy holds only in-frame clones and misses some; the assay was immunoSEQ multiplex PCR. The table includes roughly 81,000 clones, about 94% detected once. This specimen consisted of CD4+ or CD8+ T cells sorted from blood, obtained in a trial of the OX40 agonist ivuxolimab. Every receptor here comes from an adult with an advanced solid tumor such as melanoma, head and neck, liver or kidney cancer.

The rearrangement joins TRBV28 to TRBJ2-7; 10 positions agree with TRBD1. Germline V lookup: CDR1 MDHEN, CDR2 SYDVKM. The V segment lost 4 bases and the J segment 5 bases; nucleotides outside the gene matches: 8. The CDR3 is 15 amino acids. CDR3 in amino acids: CASSSRDRGKDEQYF. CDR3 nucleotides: TGTGCCAGCAGTTCCCGGGACAGGGGAAAGGACGAGCAGTACTTC.

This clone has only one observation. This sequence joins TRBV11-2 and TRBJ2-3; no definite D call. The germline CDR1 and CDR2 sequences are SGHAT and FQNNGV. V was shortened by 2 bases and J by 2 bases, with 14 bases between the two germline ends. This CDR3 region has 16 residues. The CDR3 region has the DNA TGTGCCAGCAGCTTAAATTTTGCCCGGAACACAGATACGCAGTATTTT. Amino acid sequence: CASSLNFARNTDTQYF. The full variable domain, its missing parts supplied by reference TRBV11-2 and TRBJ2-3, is EAGVAQSPRYKIIEKRQSVAFWCNPISGHATLYWYQQILGQGPKLLIQFQNNGVVDDSQLPKDRFSAERLKGVDSTLKIQPAKLEDSAVYLCASSLNFARNTDTQYFGPGTRLTVL.

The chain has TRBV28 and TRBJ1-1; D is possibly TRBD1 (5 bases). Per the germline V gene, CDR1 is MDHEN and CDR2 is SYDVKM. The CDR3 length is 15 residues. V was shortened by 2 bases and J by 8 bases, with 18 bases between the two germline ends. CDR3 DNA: TGTGCCAGCAGTTTAAGAACATCGAGCAGGGAGGAAGCTTTCTTT. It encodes CASSLRTSSREEAFF.

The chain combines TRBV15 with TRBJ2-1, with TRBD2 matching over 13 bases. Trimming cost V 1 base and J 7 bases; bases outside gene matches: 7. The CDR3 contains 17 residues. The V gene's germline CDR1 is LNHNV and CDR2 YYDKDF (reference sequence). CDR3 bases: TGTGCCACCAGCAGAGCCCCACTAGCGGGAGGGTCAAATGAGCAGTTCTTC. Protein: CATSRAPLAGGSNEQFF.

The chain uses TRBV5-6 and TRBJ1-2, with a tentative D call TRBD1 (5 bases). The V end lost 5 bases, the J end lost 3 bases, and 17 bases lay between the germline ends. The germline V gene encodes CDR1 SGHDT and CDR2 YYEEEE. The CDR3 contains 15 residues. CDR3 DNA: TGTGCCAGCAGAAACAGGTTAGCCGCATACTATGGCTACACCTTC. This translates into CASRNRLAAYYGYTF.

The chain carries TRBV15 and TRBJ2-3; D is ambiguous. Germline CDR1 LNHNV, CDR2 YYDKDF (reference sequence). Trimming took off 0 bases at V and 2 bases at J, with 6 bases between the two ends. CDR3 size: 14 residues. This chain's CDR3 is CATSRDRHTDTQYF. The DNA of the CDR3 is TGTGCCACCAGCAGAGATCGACACACAGATACGCAGTATTTT.

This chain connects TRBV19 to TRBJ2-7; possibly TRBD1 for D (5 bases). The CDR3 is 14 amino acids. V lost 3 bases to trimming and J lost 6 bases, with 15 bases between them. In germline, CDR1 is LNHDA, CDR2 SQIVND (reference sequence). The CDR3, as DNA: TGTGCCAGTAGTATGGGTCAGGGATGGAGCGAGCAGTACTTC. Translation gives CASSMGQGWSEQYF. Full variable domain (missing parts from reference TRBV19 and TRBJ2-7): DGGITQSPKYLFRKEGQNVTLSCEQNLNHDAMYWYRQDPGQGLRLIYYSQIVNDFQKGDIAEGYSVSREKKESFPLTVTSAQKNPTAFYLCASSMGQGWSEQYFGPGTRLTVT.

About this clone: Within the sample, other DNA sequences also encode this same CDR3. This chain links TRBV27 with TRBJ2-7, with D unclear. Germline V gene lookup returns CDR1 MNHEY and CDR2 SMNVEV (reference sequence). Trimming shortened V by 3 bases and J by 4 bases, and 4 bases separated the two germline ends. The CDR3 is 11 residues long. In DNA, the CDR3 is TGTGCCAGCAGTTTCGGGTACGAGCAGTACTTC. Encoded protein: CASSFGYEQYF.

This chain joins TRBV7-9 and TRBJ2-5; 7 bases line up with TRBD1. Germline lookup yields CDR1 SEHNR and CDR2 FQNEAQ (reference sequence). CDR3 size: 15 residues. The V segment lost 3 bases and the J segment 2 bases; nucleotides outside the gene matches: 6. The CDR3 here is CASSFRDSLQETQYF. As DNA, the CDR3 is TGTGCCAGCAGCTTCCGGGACAGTCTACAAGAGACCCAGTACTTC.

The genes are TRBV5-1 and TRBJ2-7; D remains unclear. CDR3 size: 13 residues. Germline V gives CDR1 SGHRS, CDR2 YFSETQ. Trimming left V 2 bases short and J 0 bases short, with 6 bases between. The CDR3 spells CASSFRDSYEQYF. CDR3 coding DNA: TGCGCCAGCAGCTTTCGAGACTCCTACGAGCAGTACTTC.

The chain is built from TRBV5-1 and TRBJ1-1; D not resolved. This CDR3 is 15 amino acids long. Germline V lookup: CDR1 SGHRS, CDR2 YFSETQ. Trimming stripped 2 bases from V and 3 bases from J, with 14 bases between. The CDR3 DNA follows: TGCGCCAGCAGCTTACACCCGGAGGGAGACACTGAAGCTTTCTTT. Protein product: CASSLHPEGDTEAFF. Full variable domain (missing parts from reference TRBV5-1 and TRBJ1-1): KAGVTQTPRYLIKTRGQQVTLSCSPISGHRSVSWYQQTPGQGLQFLFEYFSETQRNKGNFPGRFSGRQFSNSRSEMNVSTLELGDSALYLCASSLHPEGDTEAFFGQGTRLTVV.

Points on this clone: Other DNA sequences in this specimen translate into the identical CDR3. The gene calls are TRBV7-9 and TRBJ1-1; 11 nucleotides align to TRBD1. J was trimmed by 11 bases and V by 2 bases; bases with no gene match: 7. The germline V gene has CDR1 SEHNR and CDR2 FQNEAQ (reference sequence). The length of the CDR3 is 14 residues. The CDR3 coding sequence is TGTGCCAGCAGCTTAAGGACAGGGGGCCTAGAGGCTTTCTTT. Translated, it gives CASSLRTGGLEAFF.

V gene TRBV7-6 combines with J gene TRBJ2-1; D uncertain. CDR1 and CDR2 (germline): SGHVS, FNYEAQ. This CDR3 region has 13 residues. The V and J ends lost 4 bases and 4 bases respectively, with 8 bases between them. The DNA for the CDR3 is TGTGCCAGCAGCTGGGGTCGATACAATGAGCAGTTCTTC. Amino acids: CASSWGRYNEQFF. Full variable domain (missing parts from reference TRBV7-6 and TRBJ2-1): GAGVSQSPRYKVTKRGQDVALRCDPISGHVSLYWYRQALGQGPEFLTYFNYEAQQDKSGLPNDRFSAERPEGSISTLTIQRTEQRDSAMYRCASSWGRYNEQFFGPGTRLTVL.

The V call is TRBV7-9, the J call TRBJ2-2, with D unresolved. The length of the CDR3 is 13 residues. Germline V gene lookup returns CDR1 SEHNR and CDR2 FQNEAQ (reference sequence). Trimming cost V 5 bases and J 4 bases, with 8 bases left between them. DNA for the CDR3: TGTGCCAGCAGCCCCCCTATCACCGGGGAGCTGTTTTTT. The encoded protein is CASSPPITGELFF.

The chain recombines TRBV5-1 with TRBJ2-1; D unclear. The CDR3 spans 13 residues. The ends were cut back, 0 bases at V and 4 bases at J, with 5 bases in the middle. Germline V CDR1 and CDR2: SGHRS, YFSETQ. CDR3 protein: CASSLDGYNEQFF. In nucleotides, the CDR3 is TGCGCCAGCAGCTTGGACGGGTACAATGAGCAGTTCTTC.

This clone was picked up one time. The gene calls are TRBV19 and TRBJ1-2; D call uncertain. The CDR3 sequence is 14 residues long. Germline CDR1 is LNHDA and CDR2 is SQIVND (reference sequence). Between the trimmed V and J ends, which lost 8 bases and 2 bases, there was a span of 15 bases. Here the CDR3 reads CASFWAVGNYGYTF. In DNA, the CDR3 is TGTGCCAGTTTTTGGGCCGTGGGAAACTATGGCTACACCTTC.

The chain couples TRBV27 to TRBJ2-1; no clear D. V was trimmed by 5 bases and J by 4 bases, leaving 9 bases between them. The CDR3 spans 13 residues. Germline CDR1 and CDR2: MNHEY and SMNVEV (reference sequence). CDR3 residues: CASSPGTYNEQFF. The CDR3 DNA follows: TGTGCCAGCAGTCCAGGCACATACAATGAGCAGTTCTTC.

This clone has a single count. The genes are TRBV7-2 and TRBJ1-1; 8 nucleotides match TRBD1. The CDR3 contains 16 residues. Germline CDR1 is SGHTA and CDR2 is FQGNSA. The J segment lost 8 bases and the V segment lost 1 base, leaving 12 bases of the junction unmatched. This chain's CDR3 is CASSLVAYRGAKEAFF. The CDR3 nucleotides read TGTGCCAGCAGCTTAGTGGCATACAGGGGGGCCAAAGAAGCTTTCTTT.

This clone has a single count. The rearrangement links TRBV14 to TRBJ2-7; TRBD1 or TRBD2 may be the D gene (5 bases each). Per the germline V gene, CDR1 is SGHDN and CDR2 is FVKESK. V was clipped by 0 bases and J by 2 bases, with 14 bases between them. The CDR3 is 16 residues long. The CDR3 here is CASSQDTGTDAYEQYF. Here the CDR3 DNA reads TGTGCCAGCAGCCAAGATACCGGGACGGATGCCTACGAGCAGTACTTC.

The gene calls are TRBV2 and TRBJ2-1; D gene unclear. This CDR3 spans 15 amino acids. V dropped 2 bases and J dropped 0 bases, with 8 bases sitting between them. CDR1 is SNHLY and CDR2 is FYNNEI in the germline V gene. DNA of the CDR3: TGTGCCAGCAGTGAAAGTTGGAACTCCTACAATGAGCAGTTCTTC. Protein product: CASSESWNSYNEQFF.

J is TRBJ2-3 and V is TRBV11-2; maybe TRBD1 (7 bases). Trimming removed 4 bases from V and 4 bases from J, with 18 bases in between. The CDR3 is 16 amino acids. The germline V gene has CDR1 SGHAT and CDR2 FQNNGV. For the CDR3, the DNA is TGTGCCAGCAGCTCCCCGCGACAGGGCGGGGCAGATACGCAGTATTTT. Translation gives CASSSPRQGGADTQYF. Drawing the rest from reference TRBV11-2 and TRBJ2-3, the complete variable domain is EAGVAQSPRYKIIEKRQSVAFWCNPISGHATLYWYQQILGQGPKLLIQFQNNGVVDDSQLPKDRFSAERLKGVDSTLKIQPAKLEDSAVYLCASSSPRQGGADTQYFGPGTRLTVL.

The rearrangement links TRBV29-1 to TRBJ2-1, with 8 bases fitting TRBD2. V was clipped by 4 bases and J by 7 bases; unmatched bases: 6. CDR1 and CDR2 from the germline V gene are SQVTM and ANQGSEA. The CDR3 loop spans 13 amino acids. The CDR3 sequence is CSVAAGAGNEQFF. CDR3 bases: TGCAGCGTTGCAGCGGGAGCAGGTAATGAGCAGTTCTTC.

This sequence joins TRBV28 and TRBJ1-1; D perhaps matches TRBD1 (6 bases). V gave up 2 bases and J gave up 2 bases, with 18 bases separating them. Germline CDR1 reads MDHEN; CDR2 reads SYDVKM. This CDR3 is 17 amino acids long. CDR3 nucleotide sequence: TGTGCCAGCAGTTTACAGAGCGTGGGGGCCTCAAACACTGAAGCTTTCTTT. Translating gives CASSLQSVGASNTEAFF.

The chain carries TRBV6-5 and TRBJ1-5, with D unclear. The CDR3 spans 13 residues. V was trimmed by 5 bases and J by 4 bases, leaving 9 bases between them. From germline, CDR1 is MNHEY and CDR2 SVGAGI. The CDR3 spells CASSTGPNQPQHF. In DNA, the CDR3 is TGTGCCAGCAGTACCGGACCGAATCAGCCCCAGCATTTT.

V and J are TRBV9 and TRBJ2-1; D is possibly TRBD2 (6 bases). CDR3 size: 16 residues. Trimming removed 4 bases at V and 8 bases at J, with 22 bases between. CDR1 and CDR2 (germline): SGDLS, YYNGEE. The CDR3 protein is CASSPWRAAGRDEQFF. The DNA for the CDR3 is TGTGCCAGCAGCCCTTGGAGGGCGGCGGGAAGGGATGAGCAGTTCTTC.

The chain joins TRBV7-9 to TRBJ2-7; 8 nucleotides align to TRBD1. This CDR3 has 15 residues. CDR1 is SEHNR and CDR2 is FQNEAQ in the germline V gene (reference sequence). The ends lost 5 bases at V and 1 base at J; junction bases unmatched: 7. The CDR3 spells CASSRRDRLSYEQYF. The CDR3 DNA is TGTGCCAGCAGCCGGCGGGACAGGTTATCCTACGAGCAGTACTTC.

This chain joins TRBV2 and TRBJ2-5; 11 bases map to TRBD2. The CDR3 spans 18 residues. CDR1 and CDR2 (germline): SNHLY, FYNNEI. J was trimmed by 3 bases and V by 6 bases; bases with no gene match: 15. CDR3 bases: TGTGCCAGCAGGGAGAACCCGGGACTAGCGGTAACCGAAGAGACCCAGTACTTC. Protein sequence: CASRENPGLAVTEETQYF.